This T cell receptor (beta chain) originates from a study of T cells in Graves' hyperthyroidism and ophthalmopathy. This clonotype was detected many times. Its antigen is not identified. Study observations and caveats: Most thyroid clonotypes expanded above 0.001 appeared in blood too.

Amplified TCR beta CDR3 regions came from RNA transcripts. First-round RT-PCR of the TCR CDR3 relied on the HTBI primer set. TCRdb recomputed calls from the multiplex PCR reads with MiXCR, one row per CDR3 protein. The sample holds under 550,000 distinct CDR3 sequences, less than 20% seen once. The sequenced material came from blood. This sequence originates from a man aged 35 to 55 with Graves' ophthalmopathy.

The CDR3 loop reads CASSELAGQETQYF. CDR3 bases: TGTGCCAGCAGTGAACTAGCGGGACAAGAGACCCAGTACTTC. This rearrangement joins TRBV2 to TRBJ2-5; 9 bases match TRBD2. The germline CDR1 and CDR2 sequences are SNHLY and FYNNEI. V shed 2 bases, J shed 2 bases, and the junction held 0 bases outside the gene matches. This CDR3 is built from 14 residues.